The rows below give T cell receptor beta chains drawn from one sample of a study of cytomegalovirus exposure and HLA in healthy donors. TCRdb keeps only in-frame clones here, not all; method: immunoSEQ multiplex PCR. Here the sample spans about 210,000 clones, roughly 87% being singletons. The sequencing input was PBMCs. The receptors here all came from a boy younger than 10 in good health and CMV-seronegative. CDR3s include the opening cysteine and the closing phenylalanine or tryptophan. A D gene is named only where the DNA matches it firmly.

D	V	J	CDR3
TRBD1	TRBV7-8	TRBJ2-7	CASSTDRAEQYF
TRBD2	TRBV4-1	TRBJ2-1	CASSLIAGGTKDEQFF
TRBD2	TRBV9	TRBJ2-3	CASSPPPSGYGTDTQYF
TRBD1	TRBV5-6	TRBJ2-5	CASGPRTGQGQETQYF
TRBD1	TRBV9	TRBJ1-1	CASSVPQGANTEAFF
TRBD2	TRBV7-7	TRBJ2-1	CASSPGTSGITVF
.	TRBV29-1	TRBJ2-7	CSVEGPSYEQYF
.	TRBV5-4	TRBJ2-5	CASSPSEDFLQETQYF
.	TRBV30	TRBJ1-1	CAWTRMNTEAFF
.	TRBV7-9	TRBJ2-1	CASSLKLASYNEQFF
TRBD1	TRBV16	TRBJ2-5	CASSLGQGSETQYF
TRBD1	TRBV5-1	TRBJ1-1	CASSSTGGTEAFF
.	TRBV28	TRBJ1-2	CASSDNGGANYGYTF
TRBD2	TRBV7-2	TRBJ2-7	CASSWSAGGSGEQYF
TRBD2	TRBV28	TRBJ2-1	CASSFPISSGRGTNEQFF
.	TRBV15	TRBJ2-3	CATSTQRLARSDTQYF
.	TRBV4-2	TRBJ1-2	CASSQDWRASNYGYTF
TRBD2	TRBV4-1	TRBJ2-5	CASSQIAGVETQYF
.	TRBV28	TRBJ2-7	CASREGPNEQYF
.	TRBV5-4	TRBJ2-1	CASRLRTNNEQFF